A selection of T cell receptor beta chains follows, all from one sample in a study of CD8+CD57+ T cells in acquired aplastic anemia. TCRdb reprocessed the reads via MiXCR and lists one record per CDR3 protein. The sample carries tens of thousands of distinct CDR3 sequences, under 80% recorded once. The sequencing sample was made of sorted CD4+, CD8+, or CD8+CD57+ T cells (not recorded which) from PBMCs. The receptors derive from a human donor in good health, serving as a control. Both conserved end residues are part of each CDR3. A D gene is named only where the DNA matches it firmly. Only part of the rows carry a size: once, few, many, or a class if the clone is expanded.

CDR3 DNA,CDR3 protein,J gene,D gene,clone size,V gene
TGCAGTGCTAGTAAGGGTGTTACTTTAGAGACCCAGTACTTC,CSASKGVTLETQYF,TRBJ2-5,.,.,TRBV20-1
TGTGCCAGGACTAGGGGGGGGAACACTGAAGCTTTCTTT,CARTRGGNTEAFF,TRBJ1-1,.,.,TRBV2
TGTGCCAGCAAGGAGAGACTAGCGGTAGAGACCCAGTACTTC,CASKERLAVETQYF,TRBJ2-5,TRBD2,.,TRBV2
TGTGCCAGCAGCCAAAGACAGGGTGGAAACTATGGCTACACCTTC,CASSQRQGGNYGYTF,TRBJ1-2,TRBD1,.,TRBV7-2
TGTGCCAGCAGCCGCAGACCCGATTCGGGTGAGCAGTTCTTC,CASSRRPDSGEQFF,TRBJ2-1,.,.,TRBV4-2
TGCGCCAGCAGGGTTTCTCGCCAAGAGACCCAGTACTTC,CASRVSRQETQYF,TRBJ2-5,.,once,TRBV27
TGTGCCACCAGGAGAGCCTCATTCGTCTACGAGCAGTACTTC,CATRRASFVYEQYF,TRBJ2-7,.,.,TRBV15
TGTGCCAGCAGCCGACAGGGGGACACTGAAGCTTTCTTT,CASSRQGDTEAFF,TRBJ1-1,TRBD1,.,TRBV7-3
TGTGCCACCTCCGCAGGGGCAGGTTCACCCCTCCACTTT,CATSAGAGSPLHF,TRBJ1-6,.,.,TRBV19
TGTGCCAGCAGCCAATGGCGGTCCTACGAGCAGTACTTC,CASSQWRSYEQYF,TRBJ2-7,.,.,TRBV3-1
TGCAGTGCTATTCAAACGGCAGAGACCCAGTACTTC,CSAIQTAETQYF,TRBJ2-5,.,.,TRBV20-1
TGTGCCAGCAGCTGGACTCCGGCGGAGACCCAGTACTTC,CASSWTPAETQYF,TRBJ2-5,.,.,TRBV9
TGTGCCACCTCAGGGGACAGGGGGCCCCTTCAGTTCTTC,CATSGDRGPLQFF,TRBJ2-1,TRBD1,few,TRBV25-1
TGTGCCAGTAGCACAGGGTTGAGCTATGGCTACACCTTC,CASSTGLSYGYTF,TRBJ1-2,.,.,TRBV19
TGTGCCAGCAGCCTGCAGTCCTACGAGCAGTACTTC,CASSLQSYEQYF,TRBJ2-7,.,.,TRBV7-9
TGTGCCAGCAGTGGGGCAGGGAGGGATGGCTACACCTTC,CASSGAGRDGYTF,TRBJ1-2,.,.,TRBV25-1
TGCAGTGCTAGAGATTTATGGAACACTGAAGCTTTCTTT,CSARDLWNTEAFF,TRBJ1-1,.,.,TRBV20-1
TGTGCCACCAGCCAACAGGGACGAGCTTTCTTT,CATSQQGRAFF,TRBJ1-1,.,once,TRBV15
TGCAGCGTTGATCGGCAGGGGGGCACCTACAATGAGCAGTTCTTC,CSVDRQGGTYNEQFF,TRBJ2-1,.,.,TRBV29-1
TGTGCCAGCAGCATCCGGGACAGGGGTAAGAACACTGAAGCTTTCTTT,CASSIRDRGKNTEAFF,TRBJ1-1,TRBD1,.,TRBV7-8
TGTGCCATCAGTGACCCTGGACAGTACGAGCAGTACTTC,CAISDPGQYEQYF,TRBJ2-7,.,.,TRBV6-4
TGTGCCAGCAGTCCCAGGACAGGGGATGAAAAACTGTTTTTT,CASSPRTGDEKLFF,TRBJ1-4,TRBD1,.,TRBV9
TGTGCCAGCAGTGAAACCGGGACAGGCTTATACGAGCAGTACTTC,CASSETGTGLYEQYF,TRBJ2-7,TRBD1,.,TRBV2
TGCAGCGCCCAGACACTGGGGGACACTGAAGCTTTCTTT,CSAQTLGDTEAFF,TRBJ1-1,.,.,TRBV29-1
TGTGCCAGCAACCCGGACGGATTGAACACTGAAGCTTTCTTT,CASNPDGLNTEAFF,TRBJ1-1,.,.,TRBV2
TGTGACAGCAGCCCCCTGAGGGGGGGGCGCAGCTATGGCTACACCTTC,CDSSPLRGGRSYGYTF,TRBJ1-2,.,.,TRBV11-2
TGTGCCAGCAATTCATTTAGTACTGAAGCTTTCTTT,CASNSFSTEAFF,TRBJ1-1,.,.,TRBV11-2
TGTGCCACCAGTGATGTGGGGGTGAACACCGGGGAGCTGTTTTTT,CATSDVGVNTGELFF,TRBJ2-2,.,.,TRBV24-1
TGTGCCAGAGATAGACAGGGCCCTGAAGCTTTCTTT,CARDRQGPEAFF,TRBJ1-1,TRBD1,.,TRBV2
TGTGCCAGCAGCAAAAGCTCCTACAATGAGCAGTTCTTC,CASSKSSYNEQFF,TRBJ2-1,.,medium-sized,TRBV7-6
TGTGCCAGCAGTTCCGCTTTGACAGAGTATGAAGCTTTCTTT,CASSSALTEYEAFF,TRBJ1-1,.,.,TRBV27
TGTGCCACCAGCAGTTCCACTTATCCCGCTGCCCATGGCTACACCTTC,CATSSSTYPAAHGYTF,TRBJ1-2,.,.,TRBV15
TGTGCCACCAGTGATCCGACAGTGTATGGCTACACCTTC,CATSDPTVYGYTF,TRBJ1-2,.,.,TRBV24-1
TGTGCCATCAGCACCGCAGAGACCCAGTACTTC,CAISTAETQYF,TRBJ2-5,.,few,TRBV10-3
TGTGCCACCAGTGCAACAGGGGCCTACGAGCAGTACTTC,CATSATGAYEQYF,TRBJ2-7,TRBD1,.,TRBV24-1
TGTGCCACCAGCAGAGATGAGGGGGCTAGCGGTTCACCCCTCCACTTT,CATSRDEGASGSPLHF,TRBJ1-6,TRBD1,.,TRBV15
TGTGCCAGCAGCGTAAGGAGCCTCCGTAGGGAGCAGTACTTC,CASSVRSLRREQYF,TRBJ2-7,.,.,TRBV9
TGTGCCACCAGCAGAGGACGGGGGCTGGACCAAGAGACCCAGTACTTC,CATSRGRGLDQETQYF,TRBJ2-5,.,.,TRBV15
TGCAGCGTTGGACAGGGGAAAGGCTACACCTTC,CSVGQGKGYTF,TRBJ1-2,TRBD1,.,TRBV29-1